The 13 T cell receptor beta chains below were found in one sample sequenced in a study of cytomegalovirus exposure and HLA in healthy donors. Both 60 Vbeta primers and 13 Jbeta primers went into the PCR. TCRdb's copy holds only in-frame clones and misses some; the assay was immunoSEQ multiplex PCR. The repertoire holds around 180,000 clones, with 75% to 85% as singletons. The sequenced sample consisted of PBMCs. The receptors shown here come from a woman aged 45 to 65 in good health and CMV-seronegative.

This chain links TRBV6-1 with TRBJ2-3, with D unresolved. The CDR3 consists of 13 residues. The V end was cut by 3 bases, the J end by 4 bases, with 8 bases between. Germline V gives CDR1 MNHNS, CDR2 SASEGT. CDR3 DNA sequence: TGTGCCAGCAGTGAGCTAGTCCCAGATACGCAGTATTTT. Its translation is CASSELVPDTQYF.

The chain couples TRBV5-8 to TRBJ2-5, with D tentatively TRBD1 (5 bases). V shed 6 bases and J shed 11 bases, with 20 bases lying between them. Germline CDR1 reads SGHTS; CDR2 reads YDEGEE. The CDR3 loop spans 13 amino acids. Here the CDR3 DNA reads TGTGCCAGCACTCGTCACCCAGGGCATGAGCAGTACTTC. This codes for CASTRHPGHEQYF.

The chain carries TRBV7-9 and TRBJ1-5, with D unclear. The CDR3 totals 15 residues. Germline values: CDR1 SEHNR, CDR2 FQNEAQ (reference sequence). Trimming removed 5 bases at V and 6 bases at J, with 17 bases between. CDR3 sequence (DNA): TGTGCCAGCAGCCGGGAAGGGAGCGAGGGTCAGCCCCAGCATTTT. Residues: CASSREGSEGQPQHF.

The rearrangement links TRBV5-6 to TRBJ1-3, with TRBD1 as a possible D gene (5 bases). This CDR3 has 15 amino acids. The germline gives CDR1 SGHDT, CDR2 YYEEEE. V was pared by 4 bases and J by 5 bases, with 16 bases between. For the CDR3, the DNA is TGTGCCAGCAGCCAAGGACACTTTGTAAGAAACACCATATATTTT. Translation: CASSQGHFVRNTIYF.

This clone has more than one count but fewer than ten. The CDR3 DNA reads TGTGCCAGCAGTGAGGACAGCCCAGTCGAAAAACTGTTTTTT. This translates into CASSEDSPVEKLFF. This sequence joins TRBV2 and TRBJ1-4; D may be TRBD1 (6 bases). Trimming took off 3 bases at V and 8 bases at J, with 13 bases between the two ends. CDR3 size: 14 residues. CDR1 SNHLY and CDR2 FYNNEI come from the germline V gene.

The chain recombines TRBV27 with TRBJ1-3; D call uncertain. Trimming left V 5 bases short and J 3 bases short, with 8 bases between. The CDR3 totals 13 residues. Germline CDR1 is MNHEY and CDR2 is SMNVEV (reference sequence). The CDR3 reads CASSPPVGNTIYF. For the CDR3, the DNA is TGTGCCAGCAGTCCCCCTGTTGGAAACACCATATATTTT.

The gene calls are TRBV7-2 and TRBJ1-1, with a weak D call TRBD1 (5 bases). V lost 6 bases, J lost 4 bases, and 15 bases lay in between. Germline V gives CDR1 SGHTA, CDR2 FQGNSA. This CDR3 contains 14 residues. As DNA, the CDR3 is TGTGCCAGCAGTTCCCCCTGGGGGGGCACTGAAGCTTTCTTT. This codes for CASSSPWGGTEAFF.

This clone was seen more than once but under ten times. V gene TRBV10-3 combines with J gene TRBJ2-7, with D possibly being TRBD1 (6 bases). The CDR3 runs to 12 residues. Per germline, CDR1 ENHRY and CDR2 SYGVKD. The V gene lost 4 bases and the J gene lost 5 bases, with 9 bases spanning the gap. The CDR3: CAISGQGHEQYF. CDR3 in DNA: TGTGCCATCAGTGGCCAGGGGCACGAGCAGTACTTC.

The rearrangement joins TRBV28 to TRBJ2-1; D may be TRBD1 (6 bases). The CDR3 has 17 residues. In germline, CDR1 is MDHEN, CDR2 SYDVKM. Between the trimmed V and J ends, which lost 7 bases and 2 bases, there was a span of 21 bases. The CDR3 DNA is TGTGCCAGCAACCCCGGTGGGGGCGGGCGTCCCTACAATGAGCAGTTCTTC. Protein sequence: CASNPGGGGRPYNEQFF.

J is TRBJ2-1 and V is TRBV6-1, with 8 bases that match TRBD2. V lost 4 bases to trimming and J lost 2 bases; unmatched junction nucleotides: 7. The CDR3 contains 16 residues. Germline V gene sequence: CDR1 MNHNS, CDR2 SASEGT. CDR3 in amino acids: CASSVRTGGAYNEQFF. Here the CDR3 DNA reads TGTGCCAGCAGTGTCAGAACGGGGGGGGCCTACAATGAGCAGTTCTTC.

The rearrangement joins TRBV7-2 to TRBJ1-1; D gene unclear. CDR3 length: 13 residues. Looked up from germline, CDR1 is SGHTA and CDR2 is FQGNSA. V lost 3 bases and J lost 1, with 6 bases in between. The DNA of the CDR3 is TGTGCCAGCAGCTTTCCACAGAACACTGAAGCTTTCTTT. It encodes CASSFPQNTEAFF.

The chain recombines TRBV28 with TRBJ1-1; possibly TRBD1 for D (5 bases). The germline V and J ends were trimmed by 1 base and 3 bases, with 12 bases remaining between them. This CDR3 is built from 15 residues. CDR1 and CDR2 (germline): MDHEN, SYDVKM. The CDR3 is CASSLYQGSDTEAFF. Written as DNA, the CDR3 is TGTGCCAGCAGTTTATATCAGGGAAGCGACACTGAAGCTTTCTTT.

As concerns this clone: One junction end does not reproduce the germline sequence, and a read error may be involved. The rearrangement links TRBV7-7 to TRBJ2-1, with 7 nucleotides matching TRBD2. The CDR3 loop spans 15 amino acids. Germline V gives CDR1 SSHAT, CDR2 FNYEAQ (reference sequence). Here the CDR3 DNA reads TGTGCTAGCAGCCCCCGCGGGGGTCCCTACAATGAGCAGTTCTTC. Translation: CASSPRGGPYNEQFF.